The present entry profiles one T cell receptor (beta chain) with its context. Its matching antigen is unknown. The sample belongs to a study of T cells in localized non-small cell lung cancer. CDR1 and CDR2 from the germline V gene are MNHNS and SASEGT. This CDR3 contains 14 residues. V lost 5 bases, J lost 0 bases, and 10 bases lay in between. The repertoire was sequenced with immunoSEQ multiplex PCR; TCRdb's copy has only in-frame clones and lacks some. The sample comprises 10,000 to 15,000 clones, more than 75% of which are singletons, and under 30% rests with the top ten. Overall study results and limits: The tumor had only one region sequenced, so heterogeneity remains possible. Uninvolved adjacent lung showed the highest T cell clonality, exceeding tumor. Adjacent lung tissue had a median about 60 of the top 100 clones found in the tumor.

The clonotype was recovered from a male donor older than 55 with stage I squamous cell lung carcinoma. This material consisted of peripheral blood, taken before any cancer treatment. The chain couples TRBV6-1 to TRBJ1-1; D is ambiguous. The chain's CDR3 is CASSLGRMNTEAFF. Written as DNA, the CDR3 is TGTGCCAGCAGTCTGGGCCGCATGAACACTGAAGCTTTCTTT.